What follows are 11 T cell receptor beta chains derived from one specimen sequenced in a study of molecular identifiers for immune sequencing clone quantification. In TCRdb, the PCR reads were re-called with MiXCR into one record per CDR3 protein. The table includes about 330,000 distinct CDR3 sequences, about a quarter detected once. The sample comprised naive CD8+ T cells from blood, with Jurkat cell RNA spiked in. The subset was: FACS-sorted CD8+CD4-CCR7+CD45RA+ naive T cells. The receptor set was obtained from a human donor in good health. Some libraries in this study had Jurkat cell RNA spiked in.

This clonotype was counted at least ten times. This chain joins TRBV29-1 and TRBJ1-1; D is possibly TRBD1 (5 bases). V was clipped by 5 bases and J by 7 bases, with 8 bases between them. The CDR3 loop spans 10 amino acids. Germline-derived CDR1 and CDR2 are SQVTM and ANQGSEA. The CDR3 region is CSVSDSEAFF. CDR3 DNA sequence: TGCAGCGTTTCTGACAGTGAAGCTTTCTTT. The whole variable domain, filled in from reference TRBV29-1 and TRBJ1-1, reads SAVISQKPSRDICQRGTSLTIQCQVDSQVTMMFWYRQQPGQSLTLIATANQGSEATYESGFVIDKFPISRPNLTFSTLTVSNMSPEDSSIYLCSVSDSEAFFGQGTRLTVV.

V and J are TRBV4-1 and TRBJ1-4; 8 nucleotides line up with TRBD1. The germline gives CDR1 MGHRA, CDR2 YSYEKL. The CDR3 loop spans 15 amino acids. Trimming removed 0 bases from V and 12 bases from J; junction bases left unmatched: 9. The CDR3, as DNA: TGCGCCAGCAGCCAAGAAGGACTATGGGACAGGCAACTGTTTTTT. It specifies CASSQEGLWDRQLFF.

This clonotype was observed a handful of times. The DNA of the CDR3 is TGTGCCAGCAGCTCGAGTTTTGGCCTTGTAGGTGCTGGCTACACCTTC. Protein sequence: CASSSSFGLVGAGYTF. The chain carries TRBV5-6 and TRBJ1-2, with D uncertain. This CDR3 region has 16 residues. V was shortened by 3 bases and J by 7 bases, with 22 bases between the two germline ends. Per germline, CDR1 SGHDT and CDR2 YYEEEE.

This clonotype showed up just a few times. A much larger clone is a single base away; this may be a read error. Given the absence of the conserved phenylalanine or tryptophan at the CDR3 end, a read error is likely. This chain uses TRBV6-5 with TRBJ2-3, with no clear D. Trimming stripped 6 bases from V and 6 bases from J, with 13 bases between. CDR1 and CDR2 from the germline V gene are MNHEY and SVGAGI. The CDR3 spans 13 residues. The CDR3 region has the DNA TGTGCCAGCAGCGGTACTTTAGGGGATACGCAGTATTCT. Protein sequence: CASSGTLGDTQYS.

Worth noting for this clonotype: A much larger clone lies a single base off, so this may be a read error. The V call is TRBV20-1, the J call TRBJ2-4; D unresolved. The V gene's germline CDR1 is DFQATT and CDR2 SNEGSKA (reference sequence). The CDR3 runs 12 residues. V lost 5 bases to trimming and J lost 7 bases, with 12 bases between them. This CDR3 is CSAPGLNNIQYF. The CDR3, as DNA: TGCAGTGCTCCGGGCCTTAACAACATTCAGTACTTC.

The sample holds many counts of this clonotype. The chain uses TRBV20-1 and TRBJ2-2; TRBD1 matches at 8 bases. Germline CDR1 and CDR2: DFQATT and SNEGSKA (reference sequence). V dropped 4 bases and J dropped 1; count of bases not matched to a gene: 8. CDR3 size: 16 residues. CDR3: CSATSRDRRNTGELFF. CDR3 in DNA: TGCAGTGCTACCAGTCGGGACAGGAGGAACACCGGGGAGCTGTTTTTT.

DNA for the CDR3: TGTGCCTGGAGTGTACCAGAGGGCATTTCACGCGAGCAGTACTTC. It translates to CAWSVPEGISREQYF. The rearrangement uses TRBV30 and TRBJ2-7; tentatively, D is TRBD2 (5 bases). The CDR3 has 15 amino acids. Germline V lookup: CDR1 GTSNPN, CDR2 SVGIG (reference sequence). Trimming shortened V by 0 bases and J by 6 bases, and 18 bases separated the two germline ends.

In its sample, this clonotype was seen many times. The CDR3 loop reads CASSPRDEETQYF. CDR3 DNA: TGTGCCAGCAGTCCCCGGGACGAAGAGACCCAGTACTTC. The chain combines TRBV7-9 with TRBJ2-5, with D tentatively TRBD1 or TRBD2 (5 bases each). The CDR3 sequence is 13 residues long. CDR1 and CDR2 from the germline V gene are SEHNR and FQNEAQ (reference sequence). Trimming left V 6 bases short and J 3 bases short, with 11 bases between.

This clonotype appeared a few times. The chain joins TRBV4-1 to TRBJ2-7; 9 nucleotides match TRBD1. With V trimmed by 2 bases and J by 5 bases, 10 bases remained unmatched. There are 16 residues in the CDR3. The germline gives CDR1 MGHRA, CDR2 YSYEKL. The CDR3 nucleotides read TGCGCCAGCAGCCAACTCCCGGGACAGGGCGCCCACGAGCAGTACTTC. As protein: CASSQLPGQGAHEQYF.

This clonotype was observed at least ten times. The chain joins TRBV6-5 to TRBJ2-7; perhaps TRBD2 as D (5 bases). The germline V gene has CDR1 MNHEY and CDR2 SVGAGI. The CDR3 runs to 13 residues. V was clipped by 8 bases and J by 2 bases, with 13 bases between them. CDR3 DNA sequence: TGTGCCAGCTCCGAAGCGACTACCTACGAGCAGTACTTC. Residues: CASSEATTYEQYF.

This clonotype was seen ten or more times. This chain joins TRBV28 and TRBJ1-1, with D unresolved. The CDR3 is made up of 13 amino acids. CDR1 MDHEN and CDR2 SYDVKM come from the germline V gene. The V end was cut by 6 bases, the J end by 0 bases, with 8 bases between. CDR3 coding DNA: TGTGCCAGCAGACCGACCATGAACACTGAAGCTTTCTTT. This encodes CASRPTMNTEAFF.